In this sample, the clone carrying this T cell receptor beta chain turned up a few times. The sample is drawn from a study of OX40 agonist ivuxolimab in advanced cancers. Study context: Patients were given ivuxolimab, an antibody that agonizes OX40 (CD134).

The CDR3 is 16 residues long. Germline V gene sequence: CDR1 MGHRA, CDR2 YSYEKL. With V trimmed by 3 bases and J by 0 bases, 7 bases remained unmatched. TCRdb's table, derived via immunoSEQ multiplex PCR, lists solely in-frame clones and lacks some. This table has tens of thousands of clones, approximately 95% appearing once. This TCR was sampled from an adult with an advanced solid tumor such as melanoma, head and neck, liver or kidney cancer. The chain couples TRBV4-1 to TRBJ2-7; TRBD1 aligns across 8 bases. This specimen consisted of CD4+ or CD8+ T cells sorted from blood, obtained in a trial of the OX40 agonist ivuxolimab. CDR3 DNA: TGCGCCAGCAGCCAGACAGGGGTCACAAGCTCCTACGAGCAGTACTTC. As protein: CASSQTGVTSSYEQYF.